This TCR beta chain came from a study of molecular identifiers for immune sequencing clone quantification. Findings and caveats of the study: Effector cells had over 99% of their molecules in clones above 20 RNA copies, while naive cells had under 1%.

For naive CD8 T cells, sorting used the CD8+CD4-CCR7+CD45RA+ phenotype. This clonotype was counted ten times or more. Its antigen is as yet unknown. Germline V gives CDR1 SEHNR, CDR2 FQNEAQ (reference sequence). The CDR3 covers 15 residues. Trimming removed 6 bases from V and 4 bases from J; junction bases left unmatched: 7. Bulk TCR library preparation followed previously described methods with listed TCR primers. TCRdb called the PCR reads again in MiXCR, with one record for every CDR3 protein. The sample yields tens of thousands of distinct CDR3 sequences, 15% to 20% seen once. This clonotype was sampled from a human donor in good health. Some libraries in this study had Jurkat cell RNA spiked in. The specimen sequenced was naive CD8+ T cells from blood, with Jurkat cell RNA spiked in. Regarding subset: FACS-sorted CD8+CD4-CCR7+CD45RA+ naive T cells. The chain uses TRBV7-9 and TRBJ2-2; 8 nucleotides match TRBD2. In nucleotides, the CDR3 is TGTGCCAGCAGTTCCGGGACTAGTATCACCGGGGAGCTGTTTTTT. Residues: CASSSGTSITGELFF.